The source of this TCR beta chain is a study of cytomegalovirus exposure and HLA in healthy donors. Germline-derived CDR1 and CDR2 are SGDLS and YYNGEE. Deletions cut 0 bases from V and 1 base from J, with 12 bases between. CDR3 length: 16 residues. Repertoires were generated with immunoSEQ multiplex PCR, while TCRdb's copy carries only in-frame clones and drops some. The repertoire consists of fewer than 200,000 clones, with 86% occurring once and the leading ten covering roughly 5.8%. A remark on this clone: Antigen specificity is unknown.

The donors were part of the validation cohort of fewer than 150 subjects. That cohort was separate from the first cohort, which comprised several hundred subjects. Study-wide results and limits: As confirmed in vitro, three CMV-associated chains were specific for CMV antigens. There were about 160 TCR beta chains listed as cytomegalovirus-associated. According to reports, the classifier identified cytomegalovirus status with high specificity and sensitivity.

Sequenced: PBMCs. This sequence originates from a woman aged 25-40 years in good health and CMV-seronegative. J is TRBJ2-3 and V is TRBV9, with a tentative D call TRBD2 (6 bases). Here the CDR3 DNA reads TGTGCCAGCAGCGTAGTTCCCGGACTACGCACAGATACGCAGTATTTT. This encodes CASSVVPGLRTDTQYF.